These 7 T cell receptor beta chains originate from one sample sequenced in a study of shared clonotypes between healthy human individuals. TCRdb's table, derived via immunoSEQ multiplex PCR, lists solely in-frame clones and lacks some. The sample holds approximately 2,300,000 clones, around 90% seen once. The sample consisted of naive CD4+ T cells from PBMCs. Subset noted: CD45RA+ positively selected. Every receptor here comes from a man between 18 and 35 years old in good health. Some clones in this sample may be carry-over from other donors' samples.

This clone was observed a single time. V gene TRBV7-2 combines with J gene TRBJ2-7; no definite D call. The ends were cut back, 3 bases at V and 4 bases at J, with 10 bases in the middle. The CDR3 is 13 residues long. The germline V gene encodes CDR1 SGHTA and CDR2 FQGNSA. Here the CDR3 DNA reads TGTGCCAGCAGCTTTAATCCGAATTACGAGCAGTACTTC. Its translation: CASSFNPNYEQYF.

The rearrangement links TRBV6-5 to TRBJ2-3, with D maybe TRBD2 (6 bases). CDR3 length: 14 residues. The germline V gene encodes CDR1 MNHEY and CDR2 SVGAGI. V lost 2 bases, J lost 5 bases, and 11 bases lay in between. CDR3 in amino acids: CASSYNRRGDTQYF. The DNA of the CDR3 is TGTGCCAGCAGTTACAATCGGCGGGGAGATACGCAGTATTTT.

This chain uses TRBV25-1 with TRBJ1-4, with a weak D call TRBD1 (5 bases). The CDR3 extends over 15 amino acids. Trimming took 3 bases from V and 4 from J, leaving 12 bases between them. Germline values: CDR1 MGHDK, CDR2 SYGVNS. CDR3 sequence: CASSESRGYNEKLFF. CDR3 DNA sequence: TGTGCCAGCAGTGAGTCGCGGGGGTATAATGAAAAACTGTTTTTT.

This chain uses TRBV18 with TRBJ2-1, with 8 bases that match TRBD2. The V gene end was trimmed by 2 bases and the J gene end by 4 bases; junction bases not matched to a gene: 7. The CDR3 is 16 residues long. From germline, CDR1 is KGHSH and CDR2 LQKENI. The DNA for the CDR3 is TGTGCCAGCTCACCAATAGACGGGAGGGAATACAATGAGCAGTTCTTC. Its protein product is CASSPIDGREYNEQFF. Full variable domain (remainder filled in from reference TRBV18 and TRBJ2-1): NAGVMQNPRHLVRRRGQEARLRCSPMKGHSHVYWYRQLPEEGLKFMVYLQKENIIDESGMPKERFSAEFPKEGPSILRIQQVVRGDSAAYFCASSPIDGREYNEQFFGPGTRLTVL.

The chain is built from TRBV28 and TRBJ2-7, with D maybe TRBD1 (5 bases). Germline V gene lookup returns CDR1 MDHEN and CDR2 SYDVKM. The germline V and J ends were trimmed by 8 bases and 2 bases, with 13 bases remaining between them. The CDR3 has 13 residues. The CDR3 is CASGAGSAYEQYF. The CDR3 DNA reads TGTGCCAGCGGGGCAGGTTCGGCCTACGAGCAGTACTTC.

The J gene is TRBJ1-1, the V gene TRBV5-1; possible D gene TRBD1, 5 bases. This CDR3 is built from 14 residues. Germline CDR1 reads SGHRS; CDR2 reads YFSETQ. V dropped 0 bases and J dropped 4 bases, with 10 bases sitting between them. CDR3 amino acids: CASSLVRGTTEAFF. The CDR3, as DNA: TGCGCCAGCAGCTTGGTCCGCGGGACCACTGAAGCTTTCTTT.

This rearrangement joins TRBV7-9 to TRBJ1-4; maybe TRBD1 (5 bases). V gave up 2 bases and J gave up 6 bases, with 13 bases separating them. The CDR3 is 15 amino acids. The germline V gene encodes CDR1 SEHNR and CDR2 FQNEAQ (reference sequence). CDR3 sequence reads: CASSLWGSGDEKLFF. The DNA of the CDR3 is TGTGCCAGCAGCTTATGGGGCTCGGGAGATGAAAAACTGTTTTTT.